This T cell receptor (beta chain) was documented in a study of blood T cell repertoires in COVID-19. Study in general: The United States, Italy and Spain provided the acute and convalescent COVID-19 samples. The analysed material was cDNA or gDNA that came from T cells, B-cell-depleted T cells, or PBMCs.

The repertoire was sequenced with immunoSEQ multiplex PCR; TCRdb's copy has only in-frame clones and lacks some. The sample consists of some 240,000 clones, roughly 88% of them appearing once. The CDR3 length is 15 residues. V lost 0 bases to trimming and J lost 7 bases, with 10 bases between them. The germline V gene encodes CDR1 LNHDA and CDR2 SQIVND (reference sequence). The sequenced material came from peripheral blood. The V gene is TRBV19, the J gene TRBJ1-6; D uncertain. The clonotype originates from a woman between 40 and 55 years old who had recovered from COVID-19. The CDR3 DNA sequence: TGTGCCAGTAGTATAGAGGGCTACCAAAATTCACCCCTCCACTTT. This translates into CASSIEGYQNSPLHF.